The 16 T cell receptor beta chains below were found in one sample sequenced in a study of OX40 agonist ivuxolimab in advanced cancers. Some clones are missing from TCRdb's copy, which holds only in-frame ones; the method was immunoSEQ multiplex PCR. The sample holds 70,000 to 90,000 clones; 70% to 90% are singletons and the top ten take roughly 7.3%. The source material was CD4+ or CD8+ T cells sorted from blood, sampled in a trial of the OX40 agonist ivuxolimab. These receptor sequences come from an adult with an advanced solid tumor such as melanoma, head and neck, liver or kidney cancer.

As concerns this clone: The same CDR3 arises from other DNA sequences in this sample as well. The rearrangement links TRBV7-3 to TRBJ1-1; D is undetermined. Germline V gene sequence: CDR1 SGHTA, CDR2 FQGTGA. The V end lost 2 bases, the J end lost 0 bases, and 4 bases lay between the germline ends. CDR3 length equals 13 residues. CDR3 bases: TGTGCCAGCAGCTTAGATATGAACACTGAAGCTTTCTTT. This translates into CASSLDMNTEAFF.

This chain joins TRBV18 and TRBJ2-7; no clear D. Germline V gene lookup returns CDR1 KGHSH and CDR2 LQKENI. V lost 2 bases and J lost 1, with 12 bases in between. This CDR3 spans 15 amino acids. CDR3 sequence reads: CASSPGEGWSYEQYF. The CDR3 bases are TGTGCCAGCTCACCAGGGGAAGGGTGGTCCTACGAGCAGTACTTC.

The sample holds a few counts of this clone. The V and J genes are TRBV4-3 and TRBJ2-5; 7 nucleotides agree with TRBD2. V lost 0 bases, J lost 10 bases, and 5 bases stayed unmatched. Germline V lookup: CDR1 LGHNA, CDR2 YSLEER. There are 13 residues in the CDR3. CDR3 DNA sequence: TGCGCCAGCAGCCAAGATGTTAGGACTAGCCAGTACTTC. Amino acid sequence: CASSQDVRTSQYF.

The chain has TRBV30 and TRBJ1-1; D ambiguous. There are 13 residues in the CDR3. The V end was cut by 8 bases, the J end by 4 bases, with 17 bases between. Germline CDR1 is GTSNPN and CDR2 is SVGIG (reference sequence). The CDR3, as DNA: TGTGCCACTCCTGGGGTAACGGGCACTGAAGCTTTCTTT. It translates to CATPGVTGTEAFF.

The chain employs TRBV11-2 and TRBJ2-3, with a weak D call TRBD2 (5 bases). Looked up from germline, CDR1 is SGHAT and CDR2 is FQNNGV. V gave up 3 bases and J gave up 2 bases, with 15 bases separating them. The CDR3 covers 16 residues. The CDR3 DNA sequence: TGTGCCAGCAGCTTGCGCCCAGCGCGGGCCACAGATACGCAGTATTTT. This codes for CASSLRPARATDTQYF. Full variable domain (rest looked up from reference TRBV11-2 and TRBJ2-3): EAGVAQSPRYKIIEKRQSVAFWCNPISGHATLYWYQQILGQGPKLLIQFQNNGVVDDSQLPKDRFSAERLKGVDSTLKIQPAKLEDSAVYLCASSLRPARATDTQYFGPGTRLTVL.

The V gene is TRBV2, the J gene TRBJ1-5; no clear D gene. The V gene's germline CDR1 is SNHLY and CDR2 FYNNEI. Trimming removed 4 bases at V and 11 bases at J, with 15 bases between. The CDR3 is 13 amino acids. The CDR3 loop reads CASSVTPTRAQHF. CDR3 nucleotide sequence: TGTGCCAGCAGTGTAACACCAACAAGGGCCCAGCATTTT. Combining the CDR3 with reference TRBV2 and TRBJ1-5 gives the whole variable domain EPEVTQTPSHQVTQMGQEVILRCVPISNHLYFYWYRQILGQKVEFLVSFYNNEISEKSEIFDDQFSVERPDGSNFTLKIRSTKLEDSAMYFCASSVTPTRAQHFGDGTRLSIL.

Comments on this clone: The sample contains more than one DNA sequence encoding this CDR3. The genes are TRBV9 and TRBJ2-2; 10 positions match TRBD2. The CDR3 totals 17 residues. With 0 bases clipped from V and 6 bases from J, the junction kept 8 bases outside the gene matches. The V gene's germline CDR1 is SGDLS and CDR2 YYNGEE. CDR3 coding DNA: TGTGCCAGCAGCGTAGAGGAGGGGCTAGCGGGAGCCGGGGAGCTGTTTTTT. Protein: CASSVEEGLAGAGELFF. The complete variable domain, with remaining parts taken from reference TRBV9 and TRBJ2-2, reads DSGVTQTPKHLITATGQRVTLRCSPRSGDLSVYWYQQSLDQGLQFLIQYYNGEERAKGNILERFSAQQFPDLHSELNLSSLELGDSALYFCASSVEEGLAGAGELFFGEGSRLTVL.

The chain uses TRBV4-2 and TRBJ2-1; D not resolved. V was cut by 5 bases and J by 8 bases, with 7 bases left in between. This CDR3 comprises 11 residues. Germline loops: CDR1 LGHNA, CDR2 YNFKEQ. The CDR3 nucleotides are TGTGCCAGCAGCTACTTGGATGAGCAGTTCTTC. Its protein is CASSYLDEQFF.

J is TRBJ2-3 and V is TRBV4-1; TRBD2 aligns across 8 bases. The CDR3 runs to 20 residues. The trim removed 0 bases at V and 7 bases at J, leaving 21 bases unmatched. Germline V gives CDR1 MGHRA, CDR2 YSYEKL. In DNA, the CDR3 is TGCGCCAGCAGCCAAGAGGTTAGCGGGGTACATGATCTCACAGAGTATACGCAGTATTTT. This gives the protein CASSQEVSGVHDLTEYTQYF.

The chain has TRBV5-1 and TRBJ2-7; D ambiguous. V lost 2 bases to trimming and J lost 2 bases, with 11 bases between them. Per the germline V gene, CDR1 is SGHRS and CDR2 is YFSETQ. The CDR3 length is 14 residues. The CDR3 sequence is CASSFDKAPYEQYF. The CDR3 DNA is TGCGCCAGCAGCTTCGACAAAGCCCCCTACGAGCAGTACTTC. Drawing the rest from reference TRBV5-1 and TRBJ2-7, the complete variable domain is KAGVTQTPRYLIKTRGQQVTLSCSPISGHRSVSWYQQTPGQGLQFLFEYFSETQRNKGNFPGRFSGRQFSNSRSEMNVSTLELGDSALYLCASSFDKAPYEQYFGPGTRLTVT.

This rearrangement joins TRBV19 to TRBJ2-1; 7 bases align to TRBD1. This CDR3 is 16 amino acids long. Germline V gene data show CDR1 as LNHDA and CDR2 as SQIVND (reference sequence). The V gene end was trimmed by 5 bases and the J gene end by 4 bases; junction bases not matched to a gene: 11. In nucleotides, the CDR3 is TGTGCCAGTAGTCGGATAAAGGGGGCCAGTTACAATGAGCAGTTCTTC. This sequence encodes CASSRIKGASYNEQFF.

The V call is TRBV10-3, the J call TRBJ1-5; D not resolved. Germline assignment: CDR1 ENHRY and CDR2 SYGVKD. V was clipped by 4 bases and J by 4 bases, with 14 bases between them. The CDR3 totals 15 residues. CDR3 residues: CAISGREGWNQPQHF. Written as DNA, the CDR3 is TGTGCCATCAGTGGCCGGGAGGGCTGGAATCAGCCCCAGCATTTT.

The sample holds one count of this clone. The rearrangement uses TRBV7-8 and TRBJ2-6; D is ambiguous. CDR1 and CDR2 from the germline V gene are SGHVS and FQNEAQ. Trimming cost V 0 bases and J 3 bases, with 6 bases left between them. This CDR3 comprises 15 residues. The CDR3 loop reads CASSLAMNGANVLTF. CDR3 nucleotide sequence: TGTGCCAGCAGCTTAGCGATGAATGGGGCCAACGTCCTGACTTTC.

In DNA, the CDR3 is TGCGCCAGCAGTGACGGACAGGCCGATAATCAGCCCCAGCATTTT. Its protein product is CASSDGQADNQPQHF. The chain is built from TRBV10-2 and TRBJ1-5, with 7 bases that match TRBD1. CDR3 length: 15 amino acids. V was clipped by 3 bases and J by 4 bases; unmatched bases: 6. CDR1 is WSHSY, CDR2 SAAADI, per germline.

The chain couples TRBV9 to TRBJ1-2; D possibly corresponds to TRBD1 (6 bases). Germline CDR1 and CDR2: SGDLS and YYNGEE. Trimming pared 0 bases from V and 4 bases from J, leaving 7 bases between. The CDR3 totals 13 residues. The CDR3 DNA sequence: TGTGCCAGCAGCGTAGGACAGGCCTATGGCTACACCTTC. It specifies CASSVGQAYGYTF.

The V and J genes are TRBV6-1 and TRBJ1-5, with D maybe TRBD1 (5 bases). The CDR3 has 13 amino acids. CDR1 is MNHNS, CDR2 SASEGT, per germline. V gave up 6 bases and J gave up 7 bases, with 13 bases separating them. The CDR3 protein is CASRIRGEQPQHF. The CDR3 DNA reads TGTGCCAGCAGAATAAGGGGTGAACAGCCCCAGCATTTT.